One sample yielded the 21 T cell receptor beta chains listed below, sequenced in a study of naive and memory T cell subsets. TCR cDNA received a 3' ligated oligonucleotide that carried a UMI. Amplification of ligated cDNA took four PCR rounds with SP2 and nested alpha and beta constant primers. TCRdb recomputed calls from the 5' RACE reads with MiXCR, one row per CDR3 protein. Found here are 55,000 to 65,000 distinct CDR3 sequences, 7% to 8% of them singletons; the top ten hold around 21%. These receptors all stem from a female donor in good health.

The chain links TRBV2 to TRBJ2-1; TRBD1 matches at 9 bases. Germline V gene sequence: CDR1 SNHLY, CDR2 FYNNEI. The V and J ends lost 11 bases and 3 bases, in that order; junction bases with no gene match: 11. This CDR3 contains 15 residues. CDR3 coding DNA: TGTGCCCCGAGCACTGGGACAGGGCACTACAATGAGCAGTTCTTC. Encoded protein: CAPSTGTGHYNEQFF.

This clonotype appeared many times. This chain joins TRBV29-1 and TRBJ2-1; D is ambiguous. Germline V gives CDR1 SQVTM, CDR2 ANQGSEA. This CDR3 has 11 amino acids. V was pared by 8 bases and J by 4 bases, with 9 bases between. The CDR3 coding sequence is TGCAGCACGACTGGATACAATGAGCAGTTCTTC. As protein: CSTTGYNEQFF.

This clonotype turned up a few times. V usage is TRBV5-1 and J usage is TRBJ1-2, with D possibly matching TRBD1 (6 bases). The CDR3 is 14 residues long. Germline V lookup: CDR1 SGHRS, CDR2 YFSETQ. The ends were cut back, 5 bases at V and 4 bases at J, with 15 bases in the middle. The CDR3 here is CASRPGQTSYGYTF. Written as DNA, the CDR3 is TGCGCCAGCAGGCCAGGACAGACCTCCTATGGCTACACCTTC.

The V call is TRBV6-1, the J call TRBJ2-1; TRBD1 is a possible D gene (6 bases). This CDR3 comprises 12 residues. Per germline, CDR1 MNHNS and CDR2 SASEGT. V dropped 5 bases and J dropped 12 bases, with 14 bases sitting between them. The CDR3 bases are TGTGCCAGCAGTCCCTCCGACAGGATGCAGTTCTTC. It translates to CASSPSDRMQFF.

This clonotype was observed many times. The V call is TRBV7-9, the J call TRBJ1-5; a weak D match, TRBD1 (5 bases). The CDR3 length is 17 residues. The germline V gene has CDR1 SEHNR and CDR2 FQNEAQ (reference sequence). With 8 bases removed from V and 4 bases from J, the gap between germline ends came to 24 bases. This chain's CDR3 is CASPPGGGPIINQPQHF. The CDR3 nucleotides read TGTGCCAGCCCACCCGGGGGGGGACCGATTATTAATCAGCCCCAGCATTTT.

There are many counts of this clonotype. The V and J genes are TRBV19 and TRBJ1-5; D is perhaps TRBD1 (6 bases). This CDR3 is 18 amino acids long. V lost 2 bases to trimming and J lost 6 bases, with 23 bases between them. The germline V gene has CDR1 LNHDA and CDR2 SQIVND (reference sequence). CDR3 nucleotide sequence: TGTGCCAGTAGTATACAAGGGCGGAGAAATGGCAGGGGTCAGCCCCAGCATTTT. This sequence encodes CASSIQGRRNGRGQPQHF.

The table lists this clonotype with a few counts. The chain employs TRBV7-6 and TRBJ2-3, with a weak D call TRBD1 (6 bases). CDR1 and CDR2 from the germline V gene are SGHVS and FNYEAQ. Trimming shortened V by 4 bases and J by 4 bases, and 12 bases separated the two germline ends. The CDR3 runs to 14 residues. The CDR3 sequence: CASSSTGFADTQYF. The CDR3 DNA sequence: TGTGCCAGCAGCTCCACAGGGTTCGCAGATACGCAGTATTTT. Supplemented by reference TRBV7-6 and TRBJ2-3, the full variable domain reads GAGVSQSPRYKVTKRGQDVALRCDPISGHVSLYWYRQALGQGPEFLTYFNYEAQQDKSGLPNDRFSAERPEGSISTLTIQRTEQRDSAMYRCASSSTGFADTQYFGPGTRLTVL.

The V and J genes are TRBV5-1 and TRBJ1-4; 7 bases fit TRBD1. The CDR3 extends over 16 amino acids. J gave up 0 bases and V 4 bases, and 6 bases lay outside the gene matches. Germline V gene lookup returns CDR1 SGHRS and CDR2 YFSETQ. For the CDR3, the DNA is TGCGCCAGCAGCGCATGGGACAGATCAACTAATGAAAAACTGTTTTTT. Its protein product is CASSAWDRSTNEKLFF.

The V call is TRBV29-1, the J call TRBJ2-7; D unclear. Trimming took 3 bases from V and 3 from J, leaving 6 bases between them. CDR3 length equals 11 residues. Germline loops: CDR1 SQVTM, CDR2 ANQGSEA. CDR3 region: CSVEVFYEQYF. The CDR3 DNA sequence: TGCAGCGTTGAGGTCTTCTACGAGCAGTACTTC.

The sample holds a few counts of this clonotype. DNA of the CDR3: TGCAGCGTTGAAGTGAACAGACAAGAGACCCAGTACTTC. It yields the protein CSVEVNRQETQYF. The chain joins TRBV29-1 to TRBJ2-5; D gene uncertain. The CDR3 length is 13 residues. V was trimmed by 1 base and J by 2 bases, leaving 8 bases between them. Looked up from germline, CDR1 is SQVTM and CDR2 is ANQGSEA.

The chain recombines TRBV2 with TRBJ1-5; D gene ambiguous. The CDR3 is 13 amino acids. Germline-derived CDR1 and CDR2 are SNHLY and FYNNEI. The V end was cut by 1 base, the J end by 7 bases, with 8 bases between. In DNA, the CDR3 is TGTGCCAGCAGTGAAGAAGTATCGCAGCCCCAGCATTTT. This sequence encodes CASSEEVSQPQHF.

Many counts were recorded for this clonotype. The chain has TRBV7-9 and TRBJ2-7; possibly TRBD1 for D (6 bases). V was trimmed by 4 bases and J by 1 base, leaving 20 bases between them. Germline-derived CDR1 and CDR2 are SEHNR and FQNEAQ (reference sequence). This CDR3 comprises 17 residues. CDR3 region: CASSSTNRVGPSYEQYF. DNA for the CDR3: TGTGCCAGCAGCTCTACGAACAGGGTTGGTCCGTCCTACGAGCAGTACTTC.

The sample holds many counts of this clonotype. V usage is TRBV14 and J usage is TRBJ1-1; no clear D gene. V lost 4 bases, J lost 2 bases, and 14 bases lay in between. The CDR3 sequence is 15 residues long. CDR1 is SGHDN and CDR2 is FVKESK in the germline V gene. CDR3 sequence: CASSLRGLYNTEAFF. The CDR3 nucleotides read TGTGCCAGCAGCCTTCGTGGGCTCTACAACACTGAAGCTTTCTTT.

This clonotype was recorded a few times. This rearrangement joins TRBV15 to TRBJ1-4, with 9 bases identical to TRBD1. This CDR3 region has 16 residues. Germline lookup yields CDR1 LNHNV and CDR2 YYDKDF (reference sequence). V shed 3 bases and J 5 bases; nucleotides not matched to a gene: 7. The CDR3 protein is CATSRGPGTGNEKLFF. CDR3 coding DNA: TGTGCCACCAGCAGGGGCCCCGGGACAGGGAATGAAAAACTGTTTTTT.

The chain is built from TRBV25-1 and TRBJ2-7; D not certain. Germline V gives CDR1 MGHDK, CDR2 SYGVNS. This CDR3 spans 12 amino acids. Trimming pared 3 bases from V and 3 bases from J, leaving 6 bases between. CDR3 DNA: TGTGCCAGCAGTGACAGCATCTACGAGCAGTACTTC. Protein product: CASSDSIYEQYF.

J is TRBJ2-7 and V is TRBV12-3 or TRBV12-4; the match to TRBD2 covers 10 bases. The CDR3 runs 16 residues. Germline trimming cut 6 bases from V and 0 bases from J; bases unmatched to any gene: 8. The DNA for the CDR3 is TGTGCCAGCAGGCCATCCGGGACTAGCGACTCCTACGAGCAGTACTTC. This encodes CASRPSGTSDSYEQYF.

This clonotype was observed a handful of times. The chain joins TRBV28 to TRBJ2-5; unclear D gene. The V end lost 7 bases, the J end lost 2 bases, and 11 bases lay between the germline ends. CDR1 MDHEN and CDR2 SYDVKM come from the germline V gene. This CDR3 is built from 13 residues. CDR3: CASNPLGQETQYF. The DNA for the CDR3 is TGTGCCAGCAACCCCCTGGGGCAAGAGACCCAGTACTTC.

The sample holds a few counts of this clonotype. The rearrangement uses TRBV27 and TRBJ1-1; D is uncertain. Germline CDR1 is MNHEY and CDR2 is SMNVEV (reference sequence). The CDR3 totals 14 residues. The V gene lost 2 bases and the J gene lost 1 base, with 8 bases spanning the gap. The CDR3 reads CASSLNGWNTEAFF. The DNA for the CDR3 is TGTGCCAGCAGTTTAAACGGTTGGAACACTGAAGCTTTCTTT.

The chain joins TRBV29-1 to TRBJ2-7; 16 positions agree with TRBD2. The V gene's germline CDR1 is SQVTM and CDR2 ANQGSEA. The CDR3 loop spans 14 amino acids. The ends lost 3 bases at V and 6 bases at J; junction bases unmatched: 2. This CDR3 is CSVEGTSGRGEQYF. The CDR3 nucleotides are TGCAGCGTTGAGGGGACTAGCGGGAGGGGCGAGCAGTACTTC.

The chain is built from TRBV19 and TRBJ2-2; D assignment may be TRBD1 or TRBD2 (5 bases each). Germline V gene sequence: CDR1 LNHDA, CDR2 SQIVND (reference sequence). This CDR3 spans 15 amino acids. Trimming pared 9 bases from V and 1 base from J, leaving 15 bases between. This CDR3 is CASQPGTVNTGELFF. CDR3 coding DNA: TGTGCCAGCCAGCCCGGGACCGTGAACACCGGGGAGCTGTTTTTT.

This clonotype showed up just a few times. V is TRBV20-1 and J is TRBJ1-4, with D unresolved. Trimming pared 1 base from V and 8 bases from J, leaving 11 bases between. The CDR3 covers 13 residues. CDR1 DFQATT and CDR2 SNEGSKA come from the germline V gene (reference sequence). The CDR3: CSARVPGNEKLFF. As DNA, the CDR3 is TGCAGTGCTAGAGTCCCCGGGAACGAAAAACTGTTTTTT.